This T cell receptor (beta chain) stems from a study of breast tumors, draining lymph nodes, adjacent tissues. Study-level points and caveats: Tumor T cell lymph node origin was a supported hypothesis, not proven.

In its sample, this clonotype was seen a few times. The antigen is unknown. The J segment lost 8 bases and the V segment lost 11 bases, leaving 14 bases of the junction unmatched. The CDR3 extends over 13 amino acids. Germline loops: CDR1 MDHEN, CDR2 SYDVKM. Using its own MiXCR run on the multiplex PCR reads, TCRdb lists one record per CDR3 protein. The sample records around 290,000 distinct CDR3 sequences, 30% to 35% being singletons. The lymph nodes were axillary draining lymph nodes from breast cancer patients. The chain combines TRBV28 with TRBJ2-7; 8 bases line up with TRBD2. Sequencing used axillary lymph node tissue. This sequence originates from a female donor with breast cancer. Some clones in this sample may be carry-over from other donors' samples. In nucleotides, the CDR3 is TGTGCCGTCGGAATGACTAGCGACCTTCAGCAGTACTTC. Protein: CAVGMTSDLQQYF.